This T cell receptor beta chain was found in a study of blood T cell repertoires in COVID-19. On the study more broadly: COVID-19 samples collected from the United States, Italy and Spain covered acute and convalescent phases.

Original methodology: Nucleated cell counts were estimated from reference gene primer amplification. Data came from immunoSEQ multiplex PCR; TCRdb stores just in-frame clones and leaves some out. V and J calls and clone size come straight from that table; D and trimming were deduced from the DNA. Among some 210,000 clones listed, roughly 86% were seen once. CDR1 is SGHVS and CDR2 is FQNEAQ in the germline V gene. CDR3 size: 15 residues. With 1 base removed from V and 3 bases from J, the gap between germline ends came to 13 bases. This sequence was found in a woman in her 70s with active or convalescent COVID-19. The rearrangement uses TRBV7-8 and TRBJ2-7; TRBD1 might be the D (7 bases). The sample was peripheral blood. CDR3 bases: TGTGCCAGCAGCTTAGGCGGGACAGTCCTCTACGAGCAGTACTTC. Translating gives CASSLGGTVLYEQYF.